These 22 T cell receptor beta chains originate from one sample sequenced in a study of blood T cells in healthy people across ages (dated by TCRdb to the mid-2010s). The library was produced with 5' RACE. Sequencing was carried out with an Illumina HiSeq 2500. A second PCR of roughly 6 to 11 cycles was run with a J-beta primer mix and a sample-barcoded 5' primer. In TCRdb, the public reads were trimmed at Q25 with fastp and aligned with MiXCR, with productive beta chains retained. Each entry is one CDR3 protein sequence, shown with its most common DNA and genes. The sample has some 1.5 million distinct CDR3 sequences on record, less than 45% of them singletons. The ten largest clones capture over 3.5% of the sample. The sequencing sample was made of blood. Receptor source: a woman under 30 in good health.

The CDR3 sequence is CASSVAGGNHGDTQYF. DNA of the CDR3: TGTGCCAGCAGCGTAGCGGGTGGGAATCATGGCGATACGCAGTATTTT. J is TRBJ2-3 and V is TRBV9; D ambiguous. The CDR3 is 16 residues long. The germline V gene encodes CDR1 SGDLS and CDR2 YYNGEE. V shed 0 bases and J shed 6 bases, with 17 bases lying between them.

CDR3 region: CATSRASGGAHSTDTQYF. The CDR3 nucleotides are TGTGCCACCAGCAGAGCCAGCGGGGGGGCTCATAGCACAGATACGCAGTATTTT. The chain uses TRBV15 and TRBJ2-3, with 10 nucleotides matching TRBD2. J lost 0 bases, V lost 1 base, and 7 bases had no gene match. The CDR3 runs to 18 residues. The V gene's germline CDR1 is LNHNV and CDR2 YYDKDF (reference sequence).

CDR3 nucleotide sequence: TGTGCCAGCAGCTTAGGGACAGTCAAAGGAGAAAAACTGTTTTTT. Protein: CASSLGTVKGEKLFF. This chain links TRBV7-9 with TRBJ1-4; maybe TRBD1 (6 bases). This CDR3 is 15 amino acids long. With 1 base removed from V and 8 bases from J, the gap between germline ends came to 14 bases. The germline gives CDR1 SEHNR, CDR2 FQNEAQ (reference sequence).

The chain couples TRBV19 to TRBJ2-1, with D perhaps TRBD1 (5 bases). This CDR3 has 13 residues. Germline V gene lookup returns CDR1 LNHDA and CDR2 SQIVND (reference sequence). Trimming removed 6 bases from V and 3 bases from J, with 9 bases in between. The CDR3 nucleotides read TGTGCCAGTAGGGAGACAGTCTACAATGAGCAGTTCTTC. Amino acid sequence: CASRETVYNEQFF.

The CDR3 coding sequence is TGCAGTGCCAGTGGGACTAGCGGAACCTACAATGAGCAGTTCTTC. Residues: CSASGTSGTYNEQFF. The chain has TRBV20-1 and TRBJ2-1, with 11 bases matching TRBD2. This CDR3 is built from 15 residues. The germline V gene encodes CDR1 DFQATT and CDR2 SNEGSKA (reference sequence). V was clipped by 6 bases and J by 2 bases; unmatched bases: 6.

The chain uses TRBV12-3 or TRBV12-4 and TRBJ2-5; TRBD2 matches at 9 bases. V was pared by 6 bases and J by 7 bases, with 3 bases of the junction left unmatched. The CDR3 loop spans 12 amino acids. The CDR3 DNA is TGTGCCAGCAGCGGACTAGCGCCGACCCAGTACTTC. Translation: CASSGLAPTQYF.

CDR3 protein: CASSRYVGAETQYF. The DNA of the CDR3 is TGTGCCAGCAGCCGCTACGTAGGGGCCGAGACCCAGTACTTC. The rearrangement uses TRBV6-5 and TRBJ2-5; D perhaps matches TRBD1 (5 bases). Looked up from germline, CDR1 is MNHEY and CDR2 is SVGAGI. CDR3 length: 14 residues. V was trimmed by 6 bases and J by 5 bases, leaving 16 bases between them.

This clonotype was picked up a small number of times. A much larger clone is a single base away; this may be a read error. V and J are TRBV7-8 and TRBJ1-5; TRBD1 matches 7 bases. Per germline, CDR1 SGHVS and CDR2 FQNEAQ. The V gene end was trimmed by 5 bases and the J gene end by 0 bases; junction bases not matched to a gene: 4. This CDR3 spans 15 amino acids. CDR3 DNA: TGTGCCAGCAGCGAAGGACAGGATAGCAATCAGCCCCAGCATTTT. Translation: CASSEGQDSNQPQHF.

Only a few counts were recorded for this clonotype. The rearrangement uses TRBV30 and TRBJ2-1, with 13 bases aligning to TRBD2. Germline V gene lookup returns CDR1 GTSNPN and CDR2 SVGIG (reference sequence). CDR3 length: 17 amino acids. V lost 1 base and J lost 9; bases outside the gene matches: 12. The CDR3 reads CAWSDPPTSGRAPEQFF. In DNA, the CDR3 is TGTGCCTGGAGTGACCCCCCAACTAGCGGGAGGGCCCCTGAGCAGTTCTTC.

The chain is built from TRBV29-1 and TRBJ2-3; D is unresolved. Germline V lookup: CDR1 SQVTM, CDR2 ANQGSEA. The CDR3 length is 13 residues. Trimming removed 5 bases at V and 2 bases at J, with 11 bases between. CDR3 sequence (DNA): TGCAGCGTTCAAGCGAGAAACACAGATACGCAGTATTTT. Its translation is CSVQARNTDTQYF.

This clonotype was seen just once. The junction shows a germline mismatch at one end, possibly a read error. The V gene is TRBV24-1, the J gene TRBJ1-5; no reliable D call. The CDR3 totals 11 residues. Per the germline V gene, CDR1 is KGHDR and CDR2 is SFDVKD. The CDR3 reads CATSDTRRQQF. CDR3 nucleotides: TGTGCCACCAGTGATACTCGTCGGCAGCAATTT.

This clonotype was observed a few times. The chain recombines TRBV4-3 with TRBJ2-1; 9 bases are shared with TRBD2. CDR1 and CDR2 (germline): LGHNA, YSLEER. Trimming at V came to 0 bases and at J to 5 bases, leaving 5 bases not matched to a gene. This CDR3 comprises 16 residues. The CDR3 DNA is TGCGCCAGCAGCCAAGATCGGGCTAGCGGGGACAATGAGCAGTTCTTC. Amino acid sequence: CASSQDRASGDNEQFF.

The V and J genes are TRBV7-9 and TRBJ1-1; 9 bases agree with TRBD1. CDR1 is SEHNR and CDR2 is FQNEAQ in the germline V gene (reference sequence). Losses at the gene ends were 4 bases for V and 4 bases for J; bases not matched to a gene: 1. CDR3 length equals 13 residues. CDR3 nucleotide sequence: TGTGCCAGCAGCTGGACAGGGGTCACTGAAGCTTTCTTT. Translating gives CASSWTGVTEAFF.

The J gene is TRBJ2-2, the V gene TRBV4-3; 8 bases align to TRBD2. V shed 3 bases, J shed 1 base, and the junction held 10 bases outside the gene matches. This CDR3 has 18 residues. CDR1 and CDR2 (germline): LGHNA, YSLEER. The CDR3 is CASSQALRGGLNTGELFF. CDR3 nucleotide sequence: TGCGCCAGCAGCCAGGCTTTACGCGGGGGGTTGAACACCGGGGAGCTGTTTTTT.

This chain uses TRBV7-2 with TRBJ2-3; 8 positions match TRBD1. The CDR3 has 15 amino acids. Looked up from germline, CDR1 is SGHTA and CDR2 is FQGNSA. Trimming removed 5 bases from V and 4 bases from J; junction bases left unmatched: 8. As DNA, the CDR3 is TGTGCCAGCAGCCCGAGCCTGGACAGGGCAGATACGCAGTATTTT. The encoded protein is CASSPSLDRADTQYF.

This clonotype appeared a single time. CDR3 region: CSATRLAVQDTQYF. CDR3 DNA sequence: TGCAGTGCTACCCGACTAGCGGTTCAGGATACGCAGTATTTT. The chain has TRBV20-1 and TRBJ2-3; 9 bases agree with TRBD2. The germline CDR1 and CDR2 sequences are DFQATT and SNEGSKA (reference sequence). After removal of 4 bases from V and 6 bases from J, the junction contained 8 bases not matched to a gene. The CDR3 runs to 14 residues.

V gene TRBV20-1 combines with J gene TRBJ2-1; tentatively, D is TRBD2 (5 bases). From germline, CDR1 is DFQATT and CDR2 SNEGSKA (reference sequence). The CDR3 has 14 amino acids. Trimming left V 3 bases short and J 2 bases short, with 11 bases between. Written as DNA, the CDR3 is TGCAGTGCTAGCCACAGACTACCCTACAATGAGCAGTTCTTC. Its protein product is CSASHRLPYNEQFF.

The chain employs TRBV3-1 and TRBJ1-1, with no clear D. This CDR3 region has 13 residues. Per the germline V gene, CDR1 is LGHDT and CDR2 is YNNKEL (reference sequence). V was trimmed by 5 bases and J by 4 bases, leaving 11 bases between them. The DNA for the CDR3 is TGTGCCAGCAGCGCCCAAAGAGCCACTGAAGCTTTCTTT. It yields the protein CASSAQRATEAFF.

The CDR3, as DNA: TGTGCCAGCAGCCCTCGGACAGGGAATGCCAATGAGCAGTTCTTC. This codes for CASSPRTGNANEQFF. This sequence joins TRBV13 and TRBJ2-1; 8 nucleotides match TRBD1. The CDR3 length is 15 residues. The germline CDR1 and CDR2 sequences are PRHDT and FYEKMQ (reference sequence). With 5 bases clipped from V and 6 bases from J, the junction kept 9 bases outside the gene matches.

This clonotype was found a few times. A read error may produce the germline difference seen at one junction end. V usage is TRBV6-5 and J usage is TRBJ2-7; D not resolved. Germline V gene data show CDR1 as MNHEY and CDR2 as SVGAGI. This CDR3 region has 14 residues. CDR3 nucleotide sequence: TGTGCCAACAGTTACGATTCTCCGAGCAATGAGCAGTACTTC. It specifies CANSYDSPSNEQYF.

V gene TRBV7-9 combines with J gene TRBJ2-7; 11 positions agree with TRBD2. The CDR3 spans 16 residues. V dropped 5 bases and J dropped 0; count of bases not matched to a gene: 6. Per germline, CDR1 SEHNR and CDR2 FQNEAQ (reference sequence). CDR3 protein: CASSGRLAGTSYEQYF. DNA of the CDR3: TGTGCCAGCAGCGGCCGACTAGCGGGGACCTCCTACGAGCAGTACTTC.

This clonotype has only a few counts. The chain recombines TRBV28 with TRBJ2-7; 7 bases fit TRBD2. The trim removed 8 bases at V and 2 bases at J, leaving 6 bases unmatched. This CDR3 region has 13 residues. In germline, CDR1 is MDHEN, CDR2 SYDVKM. The CDR3 DNA reads TGTGCCAGCTGTGCGGGAGAGCCCTACGAGCAGTACTTC. Residues: CASCAGEPYEQYF.